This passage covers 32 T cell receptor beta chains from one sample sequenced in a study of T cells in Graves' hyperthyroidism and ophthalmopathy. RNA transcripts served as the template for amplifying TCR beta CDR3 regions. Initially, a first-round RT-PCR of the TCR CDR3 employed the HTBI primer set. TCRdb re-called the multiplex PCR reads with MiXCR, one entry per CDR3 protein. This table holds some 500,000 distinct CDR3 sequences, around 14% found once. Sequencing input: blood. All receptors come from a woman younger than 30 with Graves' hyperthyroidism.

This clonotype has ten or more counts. Written as DNA, the CDR3 is TGCGCCAGCAGCCCGTGGCGGGGCGGGAGTGGCTATGAGCAGTTCTTC. Residues: CASSPWRGGSGYEQFF. V and J are TRBV5-1 and TRBJ2-1; 7 nucleotides agree with TRBD2. V gave up 4 bases and J gave up 8 bases; unmatched junction bases: 15. The CDR3 extends over 16 amino acids. Germline CDR1 is SGHRS and CDR2 is YFSETQ.

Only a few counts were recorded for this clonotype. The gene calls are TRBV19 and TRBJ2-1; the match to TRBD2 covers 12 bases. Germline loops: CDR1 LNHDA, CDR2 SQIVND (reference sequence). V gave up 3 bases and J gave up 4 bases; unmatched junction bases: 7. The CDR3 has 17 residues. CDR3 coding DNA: TGTGCCAGTAGTATTCTGCTAGCGGGAGGGCCGTACAATGAGCAGTTCTTC. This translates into CASSILLAGGPYNEQFF.

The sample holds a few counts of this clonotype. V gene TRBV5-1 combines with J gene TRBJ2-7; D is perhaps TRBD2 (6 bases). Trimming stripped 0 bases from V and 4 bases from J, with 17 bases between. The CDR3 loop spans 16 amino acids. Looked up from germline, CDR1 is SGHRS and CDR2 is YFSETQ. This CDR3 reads CASSLAGSSGEYEQYV. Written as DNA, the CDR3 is TGCGCCAGCAGCTTGGCCGGGAGTTCTGGGGAATACGAGCAGTACGTC.

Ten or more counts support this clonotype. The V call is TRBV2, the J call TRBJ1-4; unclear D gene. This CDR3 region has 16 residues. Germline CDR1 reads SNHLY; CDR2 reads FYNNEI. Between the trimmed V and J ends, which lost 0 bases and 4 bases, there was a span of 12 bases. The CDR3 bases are TGTGCCAGCAGTGAAGCCGGGGTGAATGTTAATGAAAAACTGTTTTTT. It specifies CASSEAGVNVNEKLFF.

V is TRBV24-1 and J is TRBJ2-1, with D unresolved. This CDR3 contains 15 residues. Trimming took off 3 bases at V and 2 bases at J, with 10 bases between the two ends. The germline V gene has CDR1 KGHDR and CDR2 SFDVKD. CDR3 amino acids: CATSDPRRPYNEQFF. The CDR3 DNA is TGTGCCACCAGTGATCCTCGGCGACCCTACAATGAGCAGTTCTTC.

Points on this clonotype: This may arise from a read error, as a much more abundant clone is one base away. CDR3 sequence reads: CASSDGGRAVSDTQYF. The CDR3 DNA reads TGTGCCAGCAGTGACGGGGGGAGGGCCGTCTCAGATACGCAGTATTTT. V is TRBV2 and J is TRBJ2-3; 7 nucleotides agree with TRBD2. In germline, CDR1 is SNHLY, CDR2 FYNNEI. This CDR3 is 16 amino acids long. Losses at the gene ends were 3 bases for V and 4 bases for J; bases not matched to a gene: 10.

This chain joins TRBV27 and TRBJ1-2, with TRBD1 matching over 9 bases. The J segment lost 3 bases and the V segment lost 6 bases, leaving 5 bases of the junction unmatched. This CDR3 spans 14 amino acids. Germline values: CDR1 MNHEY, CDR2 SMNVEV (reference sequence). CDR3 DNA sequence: TGTGCCAGCAGAACAGGGGGCGAGTACTATGGCTACACCTTC. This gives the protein CASRTGGEYYGYTF.

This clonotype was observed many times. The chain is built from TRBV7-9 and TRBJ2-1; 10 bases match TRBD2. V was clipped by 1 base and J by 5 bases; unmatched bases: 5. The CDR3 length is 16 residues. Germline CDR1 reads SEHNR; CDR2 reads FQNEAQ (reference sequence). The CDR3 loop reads CASSLDLAGEDNEQFF. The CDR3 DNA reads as TGTGCCAGCAGCTTAGATCTAGCGGGGGAAGACAATGAGCAGTTCTTC.

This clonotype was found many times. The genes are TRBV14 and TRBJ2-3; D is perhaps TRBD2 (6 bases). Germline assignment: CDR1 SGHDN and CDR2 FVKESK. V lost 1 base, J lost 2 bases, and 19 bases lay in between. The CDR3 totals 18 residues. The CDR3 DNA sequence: TGTGCCAGCAGCCAAGTTGGCCTTACTAGCAAACACACAGATACGCAGTATTTT. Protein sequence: CASSQVGLTSKHTDTQYF.

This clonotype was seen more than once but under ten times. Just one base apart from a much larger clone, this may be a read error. CDR3 sequence: CASSLYKTYNEQFF. CDR3 DNA sequence: TGTGCCAGCAGTTTATACAAGACCTACAATGAGCAGTTCTTC. The V call is TRBV28, the J call TRBJ2-1; no reliable D call. The germline gives CDR1 MDHEN, CDR2 SYDVKM. The ends were cut back, 1 base at V and 2 bases at J, with 6 bases in the middle. The CDR3 has 14 residues.

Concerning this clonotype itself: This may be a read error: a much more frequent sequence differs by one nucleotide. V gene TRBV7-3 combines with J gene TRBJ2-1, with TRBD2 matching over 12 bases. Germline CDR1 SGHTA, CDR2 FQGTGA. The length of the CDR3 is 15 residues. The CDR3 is CVSSSTSGSDNEQFF. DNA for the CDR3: TGTGTCAGCAGCTCGACTAGCGGGAGCGACAATGAGCAGTTCTTC.

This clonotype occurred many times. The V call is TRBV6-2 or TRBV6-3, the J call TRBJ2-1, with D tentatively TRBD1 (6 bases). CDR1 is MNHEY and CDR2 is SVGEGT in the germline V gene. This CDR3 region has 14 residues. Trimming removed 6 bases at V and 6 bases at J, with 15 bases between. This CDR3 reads CASSFSGTLNEQFF. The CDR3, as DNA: TGTGCCAGCAGCTTCTCCGGGACACTCAATGAGCAGTTCTTC.

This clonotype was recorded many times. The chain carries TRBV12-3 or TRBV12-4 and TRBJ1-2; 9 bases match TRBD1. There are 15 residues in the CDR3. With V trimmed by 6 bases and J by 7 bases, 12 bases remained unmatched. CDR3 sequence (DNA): TGTGCCAGCAGCTCCCGGGAACAGGGGGCGCCTGGCTACACCTTC. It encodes CASSSREQGAPGYTF.

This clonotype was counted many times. The DNA of the CDR3 is TGTGCCAGTAGTATGGCTAGCGCTAGCACAGATACGCAGTATTTT. Translation: CASSMASASTDTQYF. The chain combines TRBV19 with TRBJ2-3; D possibly corresponds to TRBD2 (6 bases). V lost 3 bases to trimming and J lost 0 bases, with 10 bases between them. Germline V gene lookup returns CDR1 LNHDA and CDR2 SQIVND (reference sequence). This CDR3 is 15 amino acids long.

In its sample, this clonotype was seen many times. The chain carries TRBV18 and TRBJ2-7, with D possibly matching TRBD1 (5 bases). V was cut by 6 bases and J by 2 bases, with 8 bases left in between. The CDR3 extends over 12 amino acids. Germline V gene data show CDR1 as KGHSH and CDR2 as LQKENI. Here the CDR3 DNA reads TGTGCCAGCTCCGACAGTACCTACGAGCAGTACGTC. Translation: CASSDSTYEQYV.

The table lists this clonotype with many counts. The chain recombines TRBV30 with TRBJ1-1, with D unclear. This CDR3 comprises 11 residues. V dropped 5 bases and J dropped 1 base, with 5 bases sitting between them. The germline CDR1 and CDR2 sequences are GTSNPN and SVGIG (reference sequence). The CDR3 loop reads CAWERNTEAFF. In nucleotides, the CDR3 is TGTGCCTGGGAACGGAACACTGAAGCTTTCTTT. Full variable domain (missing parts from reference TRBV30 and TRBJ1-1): SQTIHQWPATLVQPVGSPLSLECTVEGTSNPNLYWYRQAAGRGLQLLFYSVGIGQISSEVPQNLSASRPQDRQFILSSKKLLLSDSGFYLCAWERNTEAFFGQGTRLTVV.

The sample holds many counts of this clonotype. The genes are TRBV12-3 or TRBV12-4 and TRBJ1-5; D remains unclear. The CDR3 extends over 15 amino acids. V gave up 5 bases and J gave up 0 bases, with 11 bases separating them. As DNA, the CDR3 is TGTGCCAGCAGTCCCCACTCCTATAGCAATCAGCCCCAGCATTTT. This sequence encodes CASSPHSYSNQPQHF.

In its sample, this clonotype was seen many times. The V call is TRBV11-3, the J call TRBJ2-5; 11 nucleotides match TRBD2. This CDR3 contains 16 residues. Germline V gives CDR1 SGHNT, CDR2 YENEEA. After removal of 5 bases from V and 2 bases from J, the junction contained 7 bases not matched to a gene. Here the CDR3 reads CASSTRTSGLQETQYF. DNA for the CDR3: TGTGCCAGCAGCACGCGGACTAGCGGGTTACAAGAGACCCAGTACTTC.

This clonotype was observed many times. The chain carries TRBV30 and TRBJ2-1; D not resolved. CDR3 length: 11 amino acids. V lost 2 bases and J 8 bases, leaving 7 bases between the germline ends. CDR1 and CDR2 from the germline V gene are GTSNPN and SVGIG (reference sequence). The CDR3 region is CAWSLLDEQFF. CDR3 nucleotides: TGTGCCTGGAGTTTACTGGATGAGCAGTTCTTC.

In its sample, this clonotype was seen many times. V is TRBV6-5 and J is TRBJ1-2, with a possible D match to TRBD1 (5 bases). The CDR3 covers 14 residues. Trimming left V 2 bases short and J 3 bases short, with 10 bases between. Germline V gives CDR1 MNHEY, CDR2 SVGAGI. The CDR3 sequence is CASSYGGFDYGYTF. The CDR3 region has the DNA TGTGCCAGCAGTTACGGGGGATTCGACTATGGCTACACCTTC.

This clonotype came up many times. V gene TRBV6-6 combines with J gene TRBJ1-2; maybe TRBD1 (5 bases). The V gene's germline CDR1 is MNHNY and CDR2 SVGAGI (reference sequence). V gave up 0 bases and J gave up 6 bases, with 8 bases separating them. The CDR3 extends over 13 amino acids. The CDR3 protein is CASSYSLTDGYTF. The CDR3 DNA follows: TGTGCCAGCAGTTACTCGCTGACAGATGGCTACACCTTC.

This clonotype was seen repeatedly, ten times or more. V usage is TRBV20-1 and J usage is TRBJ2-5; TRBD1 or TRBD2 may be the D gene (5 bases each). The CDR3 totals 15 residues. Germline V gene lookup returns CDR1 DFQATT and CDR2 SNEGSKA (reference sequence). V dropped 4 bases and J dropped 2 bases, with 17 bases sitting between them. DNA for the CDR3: TGCAGTGCTATTACCGACCGGGGACGGCAAGAGACCCAGTACTTC. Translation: CSAITDRGRQETQYF.

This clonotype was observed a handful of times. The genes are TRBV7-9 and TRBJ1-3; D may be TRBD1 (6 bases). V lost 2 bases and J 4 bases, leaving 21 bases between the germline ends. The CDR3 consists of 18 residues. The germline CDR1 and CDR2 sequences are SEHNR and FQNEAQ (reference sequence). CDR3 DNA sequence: TGTGCCAGCAGCTTACGGGGGCCGAATAGTTCGCAAGGAAACACCATATATTTT. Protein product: CASSLRGPNSSQGNTIYF.

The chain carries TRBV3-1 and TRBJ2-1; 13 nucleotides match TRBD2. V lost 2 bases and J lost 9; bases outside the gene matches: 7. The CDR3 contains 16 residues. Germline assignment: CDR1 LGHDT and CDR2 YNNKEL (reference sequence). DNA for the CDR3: TGTGCCAGCAGCCAATTGGGACTAGCGGGAAAGGTTGAGCAGTTCTTC. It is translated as CASSQLGLAGKVEQFF.

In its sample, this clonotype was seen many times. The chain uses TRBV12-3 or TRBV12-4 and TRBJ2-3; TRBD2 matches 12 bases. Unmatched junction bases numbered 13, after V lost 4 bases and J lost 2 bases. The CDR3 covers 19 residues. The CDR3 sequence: CASSSPFGTSGPNTDTQYF. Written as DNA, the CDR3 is TGTGCCAGCAGTTCACCATTTGGGACTAGCGGGCCGAACACAGATACGCAGTATTTT.

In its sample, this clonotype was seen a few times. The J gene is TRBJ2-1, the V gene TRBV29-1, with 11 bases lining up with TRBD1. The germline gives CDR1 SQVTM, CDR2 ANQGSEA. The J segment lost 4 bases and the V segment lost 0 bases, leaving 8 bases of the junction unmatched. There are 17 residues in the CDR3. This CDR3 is CSVEDLGGQGAYNEQFF. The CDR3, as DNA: TGCAGCGTTGAAGATCTTGGCGGACAGGGGGCTTACAATGAGCAGTTCTTC.

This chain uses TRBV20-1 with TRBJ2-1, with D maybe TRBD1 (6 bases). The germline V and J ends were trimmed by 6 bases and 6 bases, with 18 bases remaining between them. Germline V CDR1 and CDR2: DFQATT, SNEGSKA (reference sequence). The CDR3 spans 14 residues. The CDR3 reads CSARDTHRRNEQFF. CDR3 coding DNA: TGCAGTGCCCGGGACACCCATCGTCGCAATGAGCAGTTCTTC.

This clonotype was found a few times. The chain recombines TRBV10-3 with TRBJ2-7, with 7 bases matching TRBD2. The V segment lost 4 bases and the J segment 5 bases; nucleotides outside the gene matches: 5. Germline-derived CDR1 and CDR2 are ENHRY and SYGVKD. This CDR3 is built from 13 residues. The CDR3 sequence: CAISASGGNEQYV. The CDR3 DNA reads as TGTGCCATCAGTGCCTCGGGGGGAAACGAGCAGTACGTC.

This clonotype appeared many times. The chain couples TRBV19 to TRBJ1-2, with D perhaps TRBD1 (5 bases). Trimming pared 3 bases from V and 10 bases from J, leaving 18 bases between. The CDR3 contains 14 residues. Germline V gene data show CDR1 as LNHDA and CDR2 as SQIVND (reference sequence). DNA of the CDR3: TGTGCCAGTAGTATCCGGACACGGACTGGGGACTACACCTTC. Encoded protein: CASSIRTRTGDYTF.

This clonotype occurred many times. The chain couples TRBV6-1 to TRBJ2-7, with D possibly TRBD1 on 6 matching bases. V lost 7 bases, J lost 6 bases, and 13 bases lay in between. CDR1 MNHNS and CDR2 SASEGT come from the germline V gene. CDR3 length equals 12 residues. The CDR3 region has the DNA TGTGCCAGCACGTCAGGGGCCGGCGAGCAGTACGTC. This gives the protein CASTSGAGEQYV.

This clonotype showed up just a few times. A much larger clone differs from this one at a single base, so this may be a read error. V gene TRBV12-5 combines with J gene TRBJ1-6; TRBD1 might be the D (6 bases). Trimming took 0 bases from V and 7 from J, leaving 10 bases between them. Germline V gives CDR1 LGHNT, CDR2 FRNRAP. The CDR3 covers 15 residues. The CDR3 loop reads CASGLVAGVNSPLHF. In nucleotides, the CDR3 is TGTGCTAGTGGTTTGGTGGCAGGGGTAAATTCACCCCTCCACTTT.

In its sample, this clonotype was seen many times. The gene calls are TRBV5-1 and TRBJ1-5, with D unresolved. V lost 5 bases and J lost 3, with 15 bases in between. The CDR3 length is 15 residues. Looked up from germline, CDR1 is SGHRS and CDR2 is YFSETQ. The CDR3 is CASSFDTGFNQPQHF. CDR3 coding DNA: TGCGCCAGCAGTTTTGACACTGGTTTCAATCAGCCCCAGCATTTT.